These T cell receptor beta chains were read from a single sample in a study of vaccination and CD4 T cells after COVID-19. TCRdb itself ran the PCR reads through MiXCR, one entry per CDR3 protein. The repertoire holds about 18,000 distinct CDR3 sequences, with under 30% as singletons. The antigens these receptors bind are not known. The sequencing sample was made of cultured CD4+ T cells from blood. The source is a human donor with COVID-19. CDR3s include the opening cysteine and the closing phenylalanine or tryptophan. A D gene is named only where the DNA matches it firmly. Some rows mark clone size as missing; the rest say once, few, many or name a class of expanded clone.

CDR3 DNA	CDR3 protein	D gene	V gene	J gene	clone size
TGTGCCAGCAGCAGAACTAGCGACTACGAGCAGTACTTC	CASSRTSDYEQYF	TRBD2	TRBV7-6	TRBJ2-7	NA
TGTGCCAGCAGTGCCTCGACTAGCGGGGGGGGGAAGACCCAGTACTTC	CASSASTSGGGKTQYF	TRBD2	TRBV6-1	TRBJ2-5	NA
TGTGCCAGCAGCTTCAAGCGGGACTACGAGCAGTACTTC	CASSFKRDYEQYF	TRBD2	TRBV6-1	TRBJ2-7	few
TGTGCCAGCAGTCCATCGACAGAAACCTATGGCTACACCTTC	CASSPSTETYGYTF	NA	TRBV28	TRBJ1-2	NA
TGTGCCAGCAGACTAGCGGGGGGATTAGATACGCAGTATTTT	CASRLAGGLDTQYF	TRBD2	TRBV6-1	TRBJ2-3	few
TGTGCCAGCAGCCCTGGACGGTCACCGGGTAACGGGGAGCTGTTTTTT	CASSPGRSPGNGELFF	NA	TRBV6-1	TRBJ2-2	few
TGTGCCAGCAGCGCTGCCTCCGACCCGGCATATACGCAGTATTTT	CASSAASDPAYTQYF	NA	TRBV6-4	TRBJ2-3	few
TGCAGTGCTAGGGGCAGCTCCTACGAGCAGTACTTC	CSARGSSYEQYF	NA	TRBV20-1	TRBJ2-7	NA
TGTGCCAGCAGGCAGGGGGACCCATTCTACGAGCAGTACTTC	CASRQGDPFYEQYF	TRBD1	TRBV28	TRBJ2-7	NA
TGTGCCAGCAGGGACAGGGTTTACAATGAGCAGTTCTTC	CASRDRVYNEQFF	TRBD1	TRBV6-1	TRBJ2-1	NA
TGCAGTGCTGCGACTAGCGGGGTCATAGAGACCCAGTACTTC	CSAATSGVIETQYF	TRBD2	TRBV20-1	TRBJ2-5	NA
TGTGCCAGCAGTGAAGGTGGAGTTAGCAATCAGCCCCAGCATTTT	CASSEGGVSNQPQHF	NA	TRBV6-4	TRBJ1-5	few
TGTGCCAGCAGCTTATACGGGGGAGCGAACACCGGGGAGCTGTTTTTT	CASSLYGGANTGELFF	NA	TRBV11-3	TRBJ2-2	NA
TGCAGTGCTAGACGGGGACAGGGACAGCAACAGGTGCTTAATGGCTACACCTTC	CSARRGQGQQQVLNGYTF	TRBD1	TRBV20-1	TRBJ1-2	NA
TGTGCCAGCACCACCTACGAGGGCGCGGCATATGGCTACACCTTC	CASTTYEGAAYGYTF	NA	TRBV12-3/TRBV12-4	TRBJ1-2	few
TGTGCCAGCAGTGAAACGGGGGGGTATGACATTCAGTACTTC	CASSETGGYDIQYF	TRBD2	TRBV25-1	TRBJ2-4	few
TGTGCCAGCTCACACGGGACAGGGACACCCGGGGAGCTGTTTTTT	CASSHGTGTPGELFF	TRBD1	TRBV18	TRBJ2-2	NA
TGTGCCAGCAGCTCACGGCTAGCCAAAAACATTCAGTACTTC	CASSSRLAKNIQYF	NA	TRBV11-2	TRBJ2-4	few
TGTGCCAGCAGCTTGATTCCAGGGGGCACTGAAGCTTTCTTT	CASSLIPGGTEAFF	TRBD1	TRBV7-3	TRBJ1-1	few
TGTGCCAAAAGGGGAACAGGGCCTGAGCAGCCCCAGCATTTT	CAKRGTGPEQPQHF	NA	TRBV19	TRBJ1-5	few
TGCAGTGCAGAGGGGCCGGGGTGGGCTGGGCGCGGGGGAGAGACCCAGTACTTC	CSAEGPGWAGRGGETQYF	TRBD2	TRBV20-1	TRBJ2-5	NA
TGTGCCTGGGGTACGACAGGGCCCTACGAGCAGTACTTC	CAWGTTGPYEQYF	TRBD1	TRBV30	TRBJ2-7	NA
TGTGCCAGCAGTGCTGGGTCTGGCAATCAGCCCCAGCATTTT	CASSAGSGNQPQHF	NA	TRBV2	TRBJ1-5	few
TGTGCCAGTAGCCGGGACAGGGAGGCTTCACCCCTCCACTTT	CASSRDREASPLHF	TRBD1	TRBV19	TRBJ1-6	NA
TGTGCCAGCAGCACGATGGGCGGGGGGGCACCCTACGAGCAGTACTTC	CASSTMGGGAPYEQYF	TRBD2	TRBV7-2	TRBJ2-7	NA
TGTGCCACCAGCCGACAGGGGGACGGGACTGAAGCTTTCTTT	CATSRQGDGTEAFF	TRBD1	TRBV24-1	TRBJ1-1	few
TGTGCCAGTAGTAACGGGCAGGGGTGGGATGAAAAACTGTTTTTT	CASSNGQGWDEKLFF	NA	TRBV19	TRBJ1-4	NA
TGTGCCAGCAGCTTGGTGAGGGCGGCTGGGGCCAACGTCCTGACTTTC	CASSLVRAAGANVLTF	NA	TRBV5-8	TRBJ2-6	NA
TGCGCCAGCAGCCTACTGGGACAGAAAAATCAGCCCCAGCATTTT	CASSLLGQKNQPQHF	TRBD1	TRBV5-1	TRBJ1-5	NA
TGTGCCAGCAGTTTAGGCGGGAGGACAGGGCCAAGATCACCCCTCCACTTT	CASSLGGRTGPRSPLHF	TRBD1	TRBV27	TRBJ1-6	medium-sized
TGTGCCAGCAGCTTGGGGGGTTCAGCCAAAAACATTCAGTACTTC	CASSLGGSAKNIQYF	NA	TRBV7-3	TRBJ2-4	NA
TGTGCCAGCAGCTTTCCGGGGGACAAAAACATTCAGTACTTC	CASSFPGDKNIQYF	NA	TRBV5-4	TRBJ2-4	NA
TGTGCCAGCAGTGGGGGGGGAAGTGGCTACACCTTC	CASSGGGSGYTF	NA	TRBV7-9	TRBJ1-2	NA
TGTGCCAGCAGCCAAGAGAGACTAGCGGTGTACGAGCAGTACTTC	CASSQERLAVYEQYF	TRBD2	TRBV4-2	TRBJ2-7	NA
TGTGCCAGCAGCCAAGATTCGCTCCCTGAAGCTTTCTTT	CASSQDSLPEAFF	NA	TRBV4-2	TRBJ1-1	NA
TGCGCCAGCAGCCAGGGGGTTGACGGCCGGGAGACCCAGTACTTC	CASSQGVDGRETQYF	NA	TRBV4-3	TRBJ2-5	NA
TGTGCCACACAGGGCAAGACACCCTCACCCCTCCACTTT	CATQGKTPSPLHF	NA	TRBV6-1	TRBJ1-6	NA
TGTGCCAGTAGTCCTAAATTGACAGGGGGGAACACTGAAGCTTTCTTT	CASSPKLTGGNTEAFF	TRBD1	TRBV19	TRBJ1-1	few
TGTGCCAGTAGTATCAGGCGGCAGGGGGCGCCTTCTGGGGCCAACGTCCTGACTTTC	CASSIRRQGAPSGANVLTF	TRBD1	TRBV19	TRBJ2-6	NA
TGTGCCAGCACCCTCAGGGCAGTTAATGAAAAACTGTTTTTT	CASTLRAVNEKLFF	NA	TRBV11-2	TRBJ1-4	NA
TGTGCCAGCAGCTTAGGAGACAGGGATAATTCACCCCTCCACTTT	CASSLGDRDNSPLHF	TRBD1	TRBV7-9	TRBJ1-6	medium-sized
TGTGCCAGCAGTGTTTTTCAGGGGGCCGCGGTCTATGGCTACACCTTC	CASSVFQGAAVYGYTF	TRBD1	TRBV2	TRBJ1-2	NA
TGCAGTGCTAGAGGGACAGAGACCTACGAGCAGTACTTC	CSARGTETYEQYF	NA	TRBV20-1	TRBJ2-7	NA
TGTGCCACCAGTGGTACGACCCGGGGGGGCCCCCAAGATACGCAGTATTTT	CATSGTTRGGPQDTQYF	TRBD2	TRBV24-1	TRBJ2-3	few
TGTGCCAGCAGCCCGGGACAGCGGAACTATGGCTACACCTTC	CASSPGQRNYGYTF	TRBD1	TRBV6-1	TRBJ1-2	NA
TGCAGTGCTAGAGGAAGACAGGGGGAAGATTCACCCCTCCACTTT	CSARGRQGEDSPLHF	TRBD1	TRBV20-1	TRBJ1-6	NA
TGTGCCAGCAGTGAATGGGCTAGCGGGATAACCGGGGAGCTGTTTTTT	CASSEWASGITGELFF	TRBD2	TRBV6-1	TRBJ2-2	few
TGTGCCAGCAGTTACTTCGGGACAGGGCTTCCCGGGGAGCTGTTTTTT	CASSYFGTGLPGELFF	TRBD1	TRBV6-5	TRBJ2-2	NA
TGTGCCAGCAGCTTAGCGCACGGGGGAGATGGCTACACCTTC	CASSLAHGGDGYTF	NA	TRBV7-8	TRBJ1-2	NA
TGTGCCAGTAGTCCCCCCGAGCCTACGGGGGAGACCCAGTACTTC	CASSPPEPTGETQYF	NA	TRBV19	TRBJ2-5	few
TGTGCCAGCTCACTTCGACAGGGTATGGACACTGAAGCTTTCTTT	CASSLRQGMDTEAFF	TRBD1	TRBV18	TRBJ1-1	NA
TGCGCCAGCAGCTTGGGTCCAGGGGGCGTCCGAGAGACCCAGTACTTC	CASSLGPGGVRETQYF	TRBD1	TRBV5-1	TRBJ2-5	NA
TGCAGTGCTAGCACGGTTCCTAACTATGGCTACACCTTC	CSASTVPNYGYTF	NA	TRBV20-1	TRBJ1-2	NA
TGCAGTGCTAGAGCAGCAAAAGGATCACCCCTCCACTTT	CSARAAKGSPLHF	NA	TRBV20-1	TRBJ1-6	few